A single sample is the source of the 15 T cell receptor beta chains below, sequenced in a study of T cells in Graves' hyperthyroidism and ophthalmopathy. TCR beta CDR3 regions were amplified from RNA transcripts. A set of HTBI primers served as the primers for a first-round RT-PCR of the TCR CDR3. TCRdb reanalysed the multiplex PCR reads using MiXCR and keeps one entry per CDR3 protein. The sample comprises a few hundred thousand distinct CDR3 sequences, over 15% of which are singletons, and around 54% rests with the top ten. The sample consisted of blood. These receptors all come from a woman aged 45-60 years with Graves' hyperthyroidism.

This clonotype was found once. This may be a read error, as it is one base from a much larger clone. In nucleotides, the CDR3 is TGCACCAGCAGCTCCCAGGTAGAGCAGTTCTTC. It codes for CTSSSQVEQFF. The rearrangement joins TRBV5-1 to TRBJ2-1; D ambiguous. Germline V CDR1 and CDR2: SGHRS, YFSETQ. CDR3 length equals 11 residues.

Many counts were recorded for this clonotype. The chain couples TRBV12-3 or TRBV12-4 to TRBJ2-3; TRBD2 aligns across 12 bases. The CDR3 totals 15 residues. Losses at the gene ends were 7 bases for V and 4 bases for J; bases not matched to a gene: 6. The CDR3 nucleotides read TGTGCCAGCACCTTACTAGCGGGGGGCTCAGATACGCAGTATTTT. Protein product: CASTLLAGGSDTQYF.

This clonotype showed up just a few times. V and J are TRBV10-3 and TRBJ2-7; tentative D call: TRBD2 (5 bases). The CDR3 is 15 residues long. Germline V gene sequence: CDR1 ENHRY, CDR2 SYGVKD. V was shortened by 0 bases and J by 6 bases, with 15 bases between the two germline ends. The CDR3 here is CAISESVSGSREQYV. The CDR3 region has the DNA TGTGCCATCAGTGAGTCAGTCTCGGGGTCTCGCGAGCAGTACGTC.

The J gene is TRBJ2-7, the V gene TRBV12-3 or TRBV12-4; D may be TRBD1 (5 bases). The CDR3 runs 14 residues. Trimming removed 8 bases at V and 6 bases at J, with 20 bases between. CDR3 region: CASGSTKGFSEQYF. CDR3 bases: TGTGCCAGCGGTTCCACCAAGGGGTTCTCCGAGCAGTACTTC.

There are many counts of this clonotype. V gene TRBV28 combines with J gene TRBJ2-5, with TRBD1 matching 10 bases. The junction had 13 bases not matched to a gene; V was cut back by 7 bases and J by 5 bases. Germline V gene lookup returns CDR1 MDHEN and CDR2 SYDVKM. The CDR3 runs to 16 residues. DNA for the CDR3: TGTGCCAGCACACCTATCCGGACAGGGGGATTGGAGACCCAGTACTTC. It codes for CASTPIRTGGLETQYF.

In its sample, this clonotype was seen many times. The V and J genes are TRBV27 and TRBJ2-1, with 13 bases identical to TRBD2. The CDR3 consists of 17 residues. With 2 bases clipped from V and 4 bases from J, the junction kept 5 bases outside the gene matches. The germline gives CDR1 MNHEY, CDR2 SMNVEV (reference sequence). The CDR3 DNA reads TGTGCCAGCAGTTTAAGGACTAGCGGGAGTTCGTACAATGAGCAGTTCTTC. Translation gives CASSLRTSGSSYNEQFF.

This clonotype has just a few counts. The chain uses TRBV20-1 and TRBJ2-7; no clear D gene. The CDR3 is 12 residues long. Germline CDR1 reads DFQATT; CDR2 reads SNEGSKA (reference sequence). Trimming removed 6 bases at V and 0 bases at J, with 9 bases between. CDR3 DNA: TGCAGTGCCTCCCCTGACTCCTACGAGCAGTACTTC. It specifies CSASPDSYEQYF.

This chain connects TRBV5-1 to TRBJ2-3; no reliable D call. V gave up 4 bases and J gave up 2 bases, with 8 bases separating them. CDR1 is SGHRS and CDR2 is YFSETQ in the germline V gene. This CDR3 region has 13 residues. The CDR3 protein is CASSPELTDTQYF. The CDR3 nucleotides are TGCGCCAGCAGCCCTGAACTCACAGATACGCAGTATTTT.

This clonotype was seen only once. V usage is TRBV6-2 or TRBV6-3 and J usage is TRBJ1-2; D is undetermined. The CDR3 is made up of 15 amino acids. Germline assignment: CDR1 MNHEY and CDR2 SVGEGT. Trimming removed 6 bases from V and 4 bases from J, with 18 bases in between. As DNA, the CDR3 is TGTGCCAGCAGACCCACCTCGGAGAGGAGCTATGGCTACACCTTC. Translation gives CASRPTSERSYGYTF.

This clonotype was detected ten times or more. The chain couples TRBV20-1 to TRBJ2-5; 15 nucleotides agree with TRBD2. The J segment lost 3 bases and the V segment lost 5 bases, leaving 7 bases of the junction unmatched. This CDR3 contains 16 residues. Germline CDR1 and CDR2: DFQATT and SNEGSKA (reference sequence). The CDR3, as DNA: TGCAGTGCTCCCGGGACTAGCGGGAGGTGGGAAGAGACCCAGTACTTC. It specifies CSAPGTSGRWEETQYF.

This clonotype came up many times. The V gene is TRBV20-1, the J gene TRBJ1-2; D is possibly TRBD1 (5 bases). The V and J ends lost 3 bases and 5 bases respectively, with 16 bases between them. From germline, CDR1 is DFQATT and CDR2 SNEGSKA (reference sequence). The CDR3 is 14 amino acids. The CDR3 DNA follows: TGCAGTGCTAGTAAGTCGCAGGGACGTTATGGCTACACCTTC. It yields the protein CSASKSQGRYGYTF.

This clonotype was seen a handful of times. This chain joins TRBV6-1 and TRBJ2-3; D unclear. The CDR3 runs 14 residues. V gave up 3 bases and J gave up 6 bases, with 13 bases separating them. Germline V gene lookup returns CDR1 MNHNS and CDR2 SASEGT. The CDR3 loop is CASSDGTLVDTQYF. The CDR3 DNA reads TGTGCCAGCAGTGACGGAACCTTAGTGGATACGCAGTATTTT.

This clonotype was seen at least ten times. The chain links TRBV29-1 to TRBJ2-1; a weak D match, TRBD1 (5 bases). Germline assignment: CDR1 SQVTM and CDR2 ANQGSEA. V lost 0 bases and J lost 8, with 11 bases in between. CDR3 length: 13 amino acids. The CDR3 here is CSVEDQGRDEQFF. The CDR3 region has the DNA TGCAGCGTTGAAGATCAGGGTCGGGATGAGCAGTTCTTC.

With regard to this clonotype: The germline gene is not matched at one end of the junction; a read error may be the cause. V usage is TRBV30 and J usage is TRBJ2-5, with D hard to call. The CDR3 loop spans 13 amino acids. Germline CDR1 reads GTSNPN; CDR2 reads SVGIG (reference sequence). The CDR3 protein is CAWSWTGSETQHF. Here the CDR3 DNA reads TGTGCCTGGAGTTGGACGGGCAGTGAGACCCAGCACTTC. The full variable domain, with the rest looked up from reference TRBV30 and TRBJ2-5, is SQTIHQWPATLVQPVGSPLSLECTVEGTSNPNLYWYRQAAGRGLQLLFYSVGIGQISSEVPQNLSASRPQDRQFILSSKKLLLSDSGFYLCAWSWTGSETQHFGPGTRLLVL.

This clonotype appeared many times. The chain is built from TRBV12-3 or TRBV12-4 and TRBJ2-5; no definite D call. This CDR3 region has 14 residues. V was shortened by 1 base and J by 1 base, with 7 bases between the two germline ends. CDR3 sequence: CASSLGDTQETQYF. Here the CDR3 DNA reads TGTGCCAGCAGTTTAGGAGATACCCAAGAGACCCAGTACTTC.